These T cell receptor beta chains were read from a single sample in a study of T cells in Graves' hyperthyroidism and ophthalmopathy. TCRdb used MiXCR to reprocess the multiplex PCR reads, holding one entry per CDR3 protein. Altogether approximately 620,000 distinct CDR3 sequences are present, around 15% being singletons, with the ten largest covering around 3.5%. The specimen was blood. The receptors originated from a woman aged 40 to 55 with Graves' ophthalmopathy. The CDR3 runs from the conserved cysteine through the conserved F or W. A D gene is named only where the DNA matches it firmly. Part of the rows lack a size; the others show once, few, many or a class for expanded clones.

>TRBJ2-3|many|TRBV5-1|TRBD2
TGCGCCAGCAGCCCTGGACTAGCGGAAGATACGCAGTATTTT
CASSPGLAEDTQYF
>TRBJ2-7|many|TRBV10-2|TRBD2
TGCGCCAGCATAGGGACTAGCGTCTCCTACGAGCAGTACTTC
CASIGTSVSYEQYF
>TRBJ2-2|NA|TRBV20-1|NA
TGCAGTGCTAGTAGGGGTACCACCGGGGAGCTGTTTTTT
CSASRGTTGELFF
>TRBJ1-4|NA|TRBV11-2|NA
TGTGCCAGCAGCTTAGTAGCCCGGGGGGATAAGGATGAAAAACTGCTTTTT
CASSLVARGDKDEKLLF
>TRBJ1-3|NA|TRBV6-2/TRBV6-3|NA
TGTGCCAGCAGTTACGTCAGGGTTGGAAACACCATATATTTT
CASSYVRVGNTIYF
>TRBJ1-1|NA|TRBV20-1|NA
TGCAGTGCTAGAGTGGAGGGGGTGGGGAACACTGAAGCTTTCTTT
CSARVEGVGNTEAFF
>TRBJ2-1|many|TRBV2|TRBD2
TGTGCCAGCAGTGGACTAGCGGGGACAATCTACAATGAGCAGTTCTTC
CASSGLAGTIYNEQFF
>TRBJ2-7|few|TRBV27|NA
TGTGCCAGCATGGTCTGCGAGCAGTACTTC
CASMVCEQYF
>TRBJ2-5|NA|TRBV20-1|NA
TGCAGTGCTAGAGATCTGGCGGTTGAGACCCAGTACTTC
CSARDLAVETQYF
>TRBJ2-7|many|TRBV28|TRBD1
TGTGCCAGCAGTTCAACCCCGGGACAGGGGATTCGAGAGCAGTACTTC
CASSSTPGQGIREQYF
>TRBJ1-1|NA|TRBV29-1|NA
TGCAGCGTTGATGGGGAACAGGGCGGGGAGGGCACTGAAGCTTTCTTT
CSVDGEQGGEGTEAFF
>TRBJ1-1|NA|TRBV2|TRBD1
TGTGCCAGCAGCCGACAGGGCGTCTCAAACACTGAAGCTTTCTTT
CASSRQGVSNTEAFF
>TRBJ2-1|many|TRBV6-6|NA
TGTGCCAGCAGTTACCAGTTGAACAATGAGCAGTTCTTC
CASSYQLNNEQFF
>TRBJ1-1|many|TRBV20-1|TRBD1
TGCAGTGCTAGGCGGGGGACAGTCATGAACACTGAAGCTTTCTTT
CSARRGTVMNTEAFF
>TRBJ1-2|NA|TRBV3-1|NA
TGTGCCAGCAGCCAAGATCTGGGGGCTAACTATGGCTACACCTTC
CASSQDLGANYGYTF
>TRBJ2-1|NA|TRBV7-9|TRBD2
TGTGCCAGCCGCTTAGACGGGACTAGCAGATACAATGAGCAGTTCTTC
CASRLDGTSRYNEQFF
>TRBJ1-6|NA|TRBV14|NA
TGTGCCAGCAGCCAAGGTACAGACCACAATTCACCCCTCCACTTT
CASSQGTDHNSPLHF
>TRBJ2-2|NA|TRBV20-1|NA
TGCAGTGCTAGTTCTCCCCTCACCGGGGAGCTGTTTTTT
CSASSPLTGELFF